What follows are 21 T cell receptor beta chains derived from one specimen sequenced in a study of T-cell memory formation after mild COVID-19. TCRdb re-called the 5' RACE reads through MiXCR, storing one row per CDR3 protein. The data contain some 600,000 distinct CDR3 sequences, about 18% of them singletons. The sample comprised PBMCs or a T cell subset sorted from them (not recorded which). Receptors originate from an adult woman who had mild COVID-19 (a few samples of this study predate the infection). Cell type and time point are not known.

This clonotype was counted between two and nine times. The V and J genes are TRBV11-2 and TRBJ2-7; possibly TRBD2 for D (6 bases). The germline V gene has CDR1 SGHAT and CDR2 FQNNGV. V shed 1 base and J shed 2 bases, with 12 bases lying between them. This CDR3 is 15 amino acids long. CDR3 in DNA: TGTGCCAGCAGCTTAGCGGGACTTGCCACCTACGAGCAGTACTTC. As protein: CASSLAGLATYEQYF. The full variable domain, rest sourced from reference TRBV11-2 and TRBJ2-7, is EAGVAQSPRYKIIEKRQSVAFWCNPISGHATLYWYQQILGQGPKLLIQFQNNGVVDDSQLPKDRFSAERLKGVDSTLKIQPAKLEDSAVYLCASSLAGLATYEQYFGPGTRLTVT.

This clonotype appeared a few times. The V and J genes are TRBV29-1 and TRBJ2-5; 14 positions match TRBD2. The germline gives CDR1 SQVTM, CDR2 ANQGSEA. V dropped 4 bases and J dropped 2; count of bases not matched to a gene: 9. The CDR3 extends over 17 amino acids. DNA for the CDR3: TGCAGCGTTGCTGGGACTAGCGGGAGTTCGATACAAGAGACCCAGTACTTC. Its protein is CSVAGTSGSSIQETQYF. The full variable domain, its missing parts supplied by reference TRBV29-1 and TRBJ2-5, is SAVISQKPSRDICQRGTSLTIQCQVDSQVTMMFWYRQQPGQSLTLIATANQGSEATYESGFVIDKFPISRPNLTFSTLTVSNMSPEDSSIYLCSVAGTSGSSIQETQYFGPGTRLLVL.

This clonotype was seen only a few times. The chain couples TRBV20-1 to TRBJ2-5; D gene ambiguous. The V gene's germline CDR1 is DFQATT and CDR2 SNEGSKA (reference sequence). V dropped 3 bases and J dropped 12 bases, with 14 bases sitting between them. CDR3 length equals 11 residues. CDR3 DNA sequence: TGCAGTGCTAGGCTCGATATCGCAGAGTACTTC. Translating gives CSARLDIAEYF.

CDR3 loop: CASSYSHRGASGTEAFF. The CDR3 bases are TGTGCCAGCAGTTACTCGCACAGGGGAGCCAGTGGAACTGAAGCTTTCTTT. The chain uses TRBV6-5 and TRBJ1-1; 7 bases are shared with TRBD1. V lost 0 bases and J lost 5; bases outside the gene matches: 12. The CDR3 is made up of 17 amino acids. Germline V CDR1 and CDR2: MNHEY, SVGAGI.

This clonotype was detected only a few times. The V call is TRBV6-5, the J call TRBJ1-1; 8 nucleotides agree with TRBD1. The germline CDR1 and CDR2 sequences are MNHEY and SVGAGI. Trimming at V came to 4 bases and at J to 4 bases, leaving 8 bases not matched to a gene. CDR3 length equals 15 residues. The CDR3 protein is CASSLTRGLPTEAFF. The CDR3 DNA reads TGTGCCAGCAGTTTAACCAGGGGGCTGCCCACTGAAGCTTTCTTT.

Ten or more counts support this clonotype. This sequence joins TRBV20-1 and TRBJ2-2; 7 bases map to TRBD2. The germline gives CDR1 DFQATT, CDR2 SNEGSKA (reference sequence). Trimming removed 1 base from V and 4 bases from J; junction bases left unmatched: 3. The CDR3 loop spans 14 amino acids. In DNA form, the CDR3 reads TGCAGTGCTAGAGCTCCGGGGGGCACCGGGGAGCTGTTTTTT. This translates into CSARAPGGTGELFF.

CDR3 bases: TGTGCCAGCAGCCAAGATGGACAGGGCCTTCGGGAGCAGTACTTC. The encoded protein is CASSQDGQGLREQYF. The J gene is TRBJ2-7, the V gene TRBV3-1, with TRBD1 matching over 8 bases. The CDR3 extends over 15 amino acids. Germline CDR1 is LGHDT and CDR2 is YNNKEL (reference sequence). The V segment lost 0 bases and the J segment 7 bases; nucleotides outside the gene matches: 8.

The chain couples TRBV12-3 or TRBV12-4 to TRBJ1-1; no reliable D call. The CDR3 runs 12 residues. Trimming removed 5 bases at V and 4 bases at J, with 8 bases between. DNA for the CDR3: TGTGCCAGCAGTCCTACAGTCACTGAAGCTTTCTTT. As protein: CASSPTVTEAFF.

CDR3 in amino acids: CATSQGAPSNQPQHF. CDR3 nucleotides: TGTGCCACCAGTCAAGGGGCCCCGAGCAATCAGCCCCAGCATTTT. The chain is built from TRBV24-1 and TRBJ1-5; possible D gene TRBD1, 5 bases. Germline CDR1 KGHDR, CDR2 SFDVKD. V shed 6 bases and J shed 1 base, with 12 bases lying between them. The CDR3 loop spans 15 amino acids.

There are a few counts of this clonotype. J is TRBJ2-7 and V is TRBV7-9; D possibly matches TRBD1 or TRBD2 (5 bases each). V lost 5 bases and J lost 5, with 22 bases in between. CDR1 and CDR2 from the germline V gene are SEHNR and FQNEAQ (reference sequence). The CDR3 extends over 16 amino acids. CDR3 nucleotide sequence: TGTGCCAGCAGCCACCGGGGCTTGGGGACCACTCACGAGCAGTACTTC. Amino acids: CASSHRGLGTTHEQYF.

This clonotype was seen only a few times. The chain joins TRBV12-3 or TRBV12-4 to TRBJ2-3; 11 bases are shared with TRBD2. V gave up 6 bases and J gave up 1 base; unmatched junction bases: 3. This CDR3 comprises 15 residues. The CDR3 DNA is TGTGCCAGCAGATTACTAGCGGGAGGCACAGATACGCAGTATTTT. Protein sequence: CASRLLAGGTDTQYF.

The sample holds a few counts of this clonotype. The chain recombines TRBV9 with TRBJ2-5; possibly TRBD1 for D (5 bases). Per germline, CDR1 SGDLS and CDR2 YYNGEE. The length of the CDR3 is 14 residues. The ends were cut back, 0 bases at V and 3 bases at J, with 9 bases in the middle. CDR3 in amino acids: CASSVGSGKETQYF. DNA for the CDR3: TGTGCCAGCAGCGTAGGGTCAGGGAAAGAGACCCAGTACTTC.

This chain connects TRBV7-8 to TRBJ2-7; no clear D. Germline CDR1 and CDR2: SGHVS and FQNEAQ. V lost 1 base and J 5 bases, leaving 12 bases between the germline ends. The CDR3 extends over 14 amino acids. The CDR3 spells CASSLVFRVDEQYF. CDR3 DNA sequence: TGTGCCAGCAGCTTAGTCTTCAGAGTGGACGAGCAGTACTTC.

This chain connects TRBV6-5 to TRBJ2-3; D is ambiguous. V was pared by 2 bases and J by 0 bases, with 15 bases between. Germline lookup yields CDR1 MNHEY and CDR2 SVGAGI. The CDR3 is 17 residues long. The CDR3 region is CASSYVPGGTSTDTQYF. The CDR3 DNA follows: TGTGCCAGCAGTTACGTTCCTGGCGGTACTAGCACAGATACGCAGTATTTT.

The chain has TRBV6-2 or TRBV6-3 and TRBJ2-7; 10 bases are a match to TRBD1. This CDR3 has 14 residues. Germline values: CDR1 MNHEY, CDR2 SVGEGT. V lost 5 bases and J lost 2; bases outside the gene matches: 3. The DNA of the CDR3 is TGTGCCAGCAGTGGGGACAGGGGTCCCTACGAGCAGTACTTC. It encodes CASSGDRGPYEQYF.

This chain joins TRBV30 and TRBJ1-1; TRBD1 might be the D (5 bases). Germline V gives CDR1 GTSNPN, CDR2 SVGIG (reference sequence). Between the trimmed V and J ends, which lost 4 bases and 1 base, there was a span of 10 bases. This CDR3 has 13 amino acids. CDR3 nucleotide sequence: TGTGCCTGGAATGCGGGGCCGAACACTGAAGCTTTCTTT. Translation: CAWNAGPNTEAFF.

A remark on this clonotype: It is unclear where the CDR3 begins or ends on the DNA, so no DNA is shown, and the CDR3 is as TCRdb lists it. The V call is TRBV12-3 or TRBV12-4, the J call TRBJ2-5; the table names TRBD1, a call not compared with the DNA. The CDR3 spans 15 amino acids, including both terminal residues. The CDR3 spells CASSSSSGLQETQYF.

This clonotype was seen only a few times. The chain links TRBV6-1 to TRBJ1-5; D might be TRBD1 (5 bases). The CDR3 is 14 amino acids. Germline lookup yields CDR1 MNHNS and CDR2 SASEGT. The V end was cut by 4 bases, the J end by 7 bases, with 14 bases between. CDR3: CASSARDEGQPQHF. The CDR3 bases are TGTGCCAGCAGTGCCCGGGACGAGGGACAGCCCCAGCATTTT.

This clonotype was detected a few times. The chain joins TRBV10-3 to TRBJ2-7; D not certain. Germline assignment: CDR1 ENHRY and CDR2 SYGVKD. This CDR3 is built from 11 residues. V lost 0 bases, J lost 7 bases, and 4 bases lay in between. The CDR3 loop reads CAISESREQYF. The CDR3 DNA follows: TGTGCCATCAGTGAGTCTCGGGAGCAGTACTTC.

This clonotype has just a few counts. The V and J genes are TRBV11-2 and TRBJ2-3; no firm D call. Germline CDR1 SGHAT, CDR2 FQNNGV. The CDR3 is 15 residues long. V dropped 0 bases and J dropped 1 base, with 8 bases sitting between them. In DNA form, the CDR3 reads TGTGCCAGCAGCTTAGATTGGTCAGGCACAGATACGCAGTATTTT. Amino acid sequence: CASSLDWSGTDTQYF. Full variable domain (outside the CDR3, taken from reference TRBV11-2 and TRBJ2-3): EAGVAQSPRYKIIEKRQSVAFWCNPISGHATLYWYQQILGQGPKLLIQFQNNGVVDDSQLPKDRFSAERLKGVDSTLKIQPAKLEDSAVYLCASSLDWSGTDTQYFGPGTRLTVL.

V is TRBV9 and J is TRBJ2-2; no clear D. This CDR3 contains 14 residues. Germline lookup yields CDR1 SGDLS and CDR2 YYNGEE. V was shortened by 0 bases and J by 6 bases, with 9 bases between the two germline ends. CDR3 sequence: CASSVALSPGELFF. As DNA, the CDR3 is TGTGCCAGCAGCGTAGCCTTGAGCCCCGGGGAGCTGTTTTTT.